The table lists the clone carrying this T cell receptor (beta chain) with many counts. Its antigen is undetermined. Patients having uncontrolled infection, another autoimmune disease, pregnancy or lactation were not included. This sample stems from a study of T cells in Graves' hyperthyroidism and ophthalmopathy. Study-wide results and caveats: Stable hyperthyroidism was separated from ophthalmopathy by a model based on 13 V-J features. Researchers found most expanded thyroid clonotypes above 0.001 in blood as well. The model anticipated ophthalmopathy a median about 7.1 months pre-onset.

Using RNA transcripts as the source, TCR beta CDR3 regions were amplified. The HTBI primer set drove a first-round RT-PCR of the TCR CDR3. TCRdb re-called the multiplex PCR reads with MiXCR, one entry per CDR3 protein. The repertoire holds roughly 500,000 distinct CDR3 sequences, with 40% to 55% as singletons. The CDR3 runs to 15 residues. Trimming removed 5 bases from V and 6 bases from J; junction bases left unmatched: 8. Germline CDR1 is LNHNV and CDR2 is YYDKDF (reference sequence). The TCR comes from an adult woman with Graves' disease, either hyperthyroidism or ophthalmopathy (not recorded which). The chain recombines TRBV15 with TRBJ1-4, with 8 bases aligning to TRBD1. Sequenced: peripheral blood or thyroid tissue (not recorded which). The CDR3, as DNA: TGTGCCACCAGCGTCCAGGGGGCGCGGGATGAAAAACTGTTTTTT. Its translation: CATSVQGARDEKLFF.